This TCR beta chain stems from a study of cytomegalovirus exposure and HLA in healthy donors (dated 2017 in TCRdb). In terms of the full investigation: An earlier analysis of roughly 630 of the donors reported about 290 Gb of sequence data and some 120 million unique TCR beta sequences from around 200 million T cells. An early release that covered fewer than 800 HLA-typed donors contained approximately 300 gigabases of sequencing data and 70 million to 100 million unique TCR sequences. Among the roughly 400 genotyped donors, under 90% belonged to the genetic ancestry cluster associated with self-reported Caucasian donors. The study aimed to test whether signatures of past pathogen exposure could be identified by cataloging public T cell receptors. The study used immunosequencing to profile the T cell repertoires of approximately 650 subjects and linked those repertoires to cytomegalovirus serostatus. In addition to the first cohort of around 670 subjects, a separate validation cohort of 130 or so different subjects was used. The study combined high-throughput TCR immunosequencing, statistical association of individual TCRs with disease status, and machine learning to predict cytomegalovirus infection status. A later analysis re-examined previously published TCR beta repertoires from just over 650 donors and added high-resolution HLA genotyping to investigate patterns of TCR occurrence. Rather than drawing on any new phenotypic data, the later analysis identified candidate immune exposures from TCR beta sequences and the way those sequences occurred across donors. An earlier analysis of 587 of the donors used high-throughput TCR beta sequencing to judge whether each TCR beta V gene segment behaved as functional or pseudogenic. Donor age, sex, ethnicity and CMV serostatus were compiled alongside the repertoire data. A later genetic analysis used genome-wide SNP genotypes for about 55% of the 666 donors, treating that subset as a discovery cohort. Every repertoire in the discovery cohort had been generated on one and the same sequencing platform. HLA typing included class I and class II loci at four-digit resolution. Typing coverage varied by locus: roughly 629-630 donors for A, B, C, DRB1 and DQB1; roughly 520 for DQA1; about 570 for DPA1; 450 to 480 for DPB1. About five DR-DQ haplotypes were handled as single units for association and clustering because linkage in the cohort was strong. Across 300 to 400 genotyped donors of the cohort, an average of roughly 200,000 unique TCR beta nucleotide sequences per donor were sequenced, and roughly 18% of those sequences were non-productive. Broader findings and caveats from the paper: According to a later analysis, TCR association rates differed among HLA loci, with DRB1 alleles showing the most associated TCRs and HLA-C alleles showing the fewest. Most TCR sequences were observed very rarely across donors, whereas some public TCRs were present in many individuals. A further reported finding was that TCR beta sequences accurately predicted the HLA-A and HLA-B alleles for most subjects in the first cohort. According to a later analysis, most CMV-associated TCR beta chains appeared to be HLA-restricted, and the HLA associations seemed to be driven largely by CMV exposure. Correlated functional status among segregating V segments might be attributable to linkage disequilibrium, but an unknown experimental factor could not be ruled out. A few of the identified cytomegalovirus-associated TCR beta chains were confirmed in vitro to be specific for cytomegalovirus antigens. Because counts were too low, some 17 rarely observed V segments, including chromosome 9 orphons, were left out of the earlier analysis of a few hundred of the donors. Compared with the roughly 720-donor mean, donors in an Asian-associated ancestry cluster had fewer N-insertions in productive TCRs, according to a later genetic analysis. At a false discovery rate of 0.05, a later analysis linked 15,000 to 20,000 TCR beta sequences to specific HLA alleles. Because HLA typing was missing for some donors at each locus, association tests included only the typed subset. Several of the top co-occurrence clusters appeared to be linked to parvovirus B19, influenza, CMV and Epstein-Barr virus, according to a later analysis. A group of highly shared sequence variants was considered likely to be a technical artifact of the sequencing pipeline. In an earlier analysis of 587 of the donors, most TCR beta V segments were observed in productive rearrangements about 87% or about 30% of the time, broadly matching IMGT annotations. Some IMGT-functional V segments, including TRBV6-2 and TRBV6-3, could not be told apart with the 87-base-pair reads, so those segments were excluded. Sequencing depth was assumed to be roughly uniform across donors in the presence/absence analyses, though that assumption may not hold. Strong co-occurrence of HLA alleles, especially DR and DQ, made assigning TCR associations to individual alleles difficult. In a later analysis, HLA-associated TCR beta chains were found to be more clonally expanded and to have lower generation probabilities than equally common non-associated chains. A total of 150 or so TCR beta chains were listed by the study as associated with cytomegalovirus. In this cohort, only TCR beta chains were sequenced, and detectable features were limited by the absence of alpha or paired-chain data. In both the original and validation cohorts, the classifier was reported to diagnose cytomegalovirus status with high specificity and sensitivity. The only immune exposure information available for the cohort was CMV serostatus. According to the authors, the approach could potentially be generalized to other disease states and immunological phenotypes. In a later genetic analysis, a missense DCLRE1C variant was associated with V-gene and J-gene trimming of TCR beta chains, and the association was replicated in an independent cohort.

Preparation of the library involved the immunoSEQ multiplex PCR assay. For the multiplex PCR, a mixture combining 60 forward primers for TCR Vbeta segments and 13 reverse primers for TCR Jbeta segments was used. The CDR3 region of rearranged TCR beta genes was amplified from genomic DNA by a multiplex PCR assay. The amplified TCR beta libraries were sequenced on the Illumina HiSeq System as 87-base-pair reads. The authors processed their data as follows. Across the roughly 670 repertoires, a later analysis counted roughly 84 million unique TCR beta chains, approximately 12 million of which were shared by at least two donors. A nearest-neighbor algorithm error-corrected the raw reads and collapsed the reads into unique sequences, merging closely related sequences to remove PCR and sequencing errors. To assign V, D and J gene segments, CDR3 sequences were aligned to IMGT reference sequences. For a sequence to be retained, at least a six-nucleotide match to both a V gene segment and a J gene segment was required. A rearrangement was called productive if the CDR3 had no stop codons and remained in frame with V and J, and every other rearrangement was called non-productive. CDR3 was defined by IMGT convention, running from the second conserved V-encoded cysteine to the conserved J-encoded phenylalanine. The earlier analysis of roughly 590 of the donors excluded sequences that lacked an unambiguous match to a single V gene segment. In an earlier analysis of several hundred of the donors, a V segment was called functional when productive rearrangements were above 56.7%, and segregating when the standard deviation between donors exceeded 5%. A statistical classification framework was built for diagnosing cytomegalovirus status from the catalog of TCR beta chain sequences. V and J gene assignment, in a later analysis, came from comparing TCR nucleotide sequences with IMGT/GENE-DB human TR gene sequences. In a later analysis, CDR3 sequences and most-parsimonious VDJ recombination scenarios were assigned using the TCRdist pipeline. In a later analysis, each TCR beta chain was defined by its CDR3 amino acid sequence together with its V-gene family, and reads lacking a unique V-gene family were excluded. To address suspected cross-contamination and a sequencing artifact, a later analysis removed approximately 600 highly shared, low-generation-probability nucleotide sequences. In a later analysis, a clonal expansion index was calculated for each public chain from normalized within-repertoire ranks of inferred template counts. In a later analysis, generation probabilities were computed with a VDJ recombination model fitted to out-of-frame rearrangements, and the resulting probabilities were checked against IGoR. A later analysis scored TCR-TCR, TCR-HLA and TCR-CMV co-occurrence with hypergeometric tests, applying a repertoire-size bias correction to TCR pairs. A later analysis estimated false discovery rates by permuting HLA or CMV assignments 20 times. In a later analysis, co-occurring TCRs were grouped with DBSCAN, and TCRdist sequence similarity was added when clustering was performed within HLA-allele-positive subsets. Co-occurrence clustering excluded repertoires with fewer than 30,000 or more than 120,000 public chains, plus five with anomalous nucleotide sharing. TCRdb carries this immuneACCESS record with in-frame sequences only. Its versions omit some clonotypes, under half of them owing to an unresolved V gene in the studies checked, with the rest unexplained. The V and J calls and the clone size are those of that table, but D and trimming were determined from the DNA. The sample table contains 110,000 to 150,000 clones; only one count was recorded for around 85% of them. The ten largest clones capture under 4.5% of the sample.

The cohort was made up of 666 healthy bone marrow donors. Cohort members were all nominally healthy when sampled, although unrecorded immune exposures were likely present. The donor was CMV seropositive and belonged to the group of more than 250 seropositive cohort members. Each donor provided a peripheral blood sample, and peripheral blood mononuclear cells were used for TCR beta sequencing. Genomic DNA was extracted from the blood cell samples with the Qiagen DNeasy Blood Extraction Kit. This clone was picked up a small number of times. No antigen is known for it. No base-level quality is on record; no much larger clone is a single base apart. The same CDR3 also results from other DNA sequences found in this sample. The CDR3 starts with the cysteine, ends with the phenylalanine, and has 15 residues. Only the CDR3 region is kept as DNA, spanning 45 bases read in frame from base 1. The germline V gene (reference sequence) specifies SEHNR as CDR1 and FQNEAQ as CDR2. V is cut by 2 bases and J by 3 bases, and the space between the germline ends is 11 bases.

The sample taken for sequencing was PBMCs. This receptor was obtained from a man aged 35-49 years in good health and CMV-seropositive. The chain was built from TRBV7-9 and TRBJ2-1; TRBD1 is a possible D gene, resting on 5 matching bases. The CDR3 in this case is CASSLTLGDYNEQFF. Here is the DNA: TGTGCCAGCAGCTTAACCCTAGGGGACTACAATGAGCAGTTCTTC.